One and the same sample provided the 21 T cell receptor beta chains below, sequenced in a study of T-cell reconstitution after alpha-beta-depleted transplantation in children. Unique molecular identifiers were built into the TCRbeta library. TCRdb re-derived calls from the PCR reads in MiXCR, one entry per CDR3 protein. The table lists about 510,000 distinct CDR3 sequences, 11% of them singletons, with 12% to 15% in the top ten. Sequenced material: PBMCs, mostly from graft donor cells, taken 180 days after TCRalphabeta/CD19-depleted stem cell transplant. Source of these receptors: a female patient between 2 and 10 years old who had a stem cell transplant for aplastic anemia, so the T cells may come from the graft donor.

This clonotype was seen only a few times. The V and J genes are TRBV20-1 and TRBJ2-3; D call uncertain. This CDR3 is 13 amino acids long. Germline values: CDR1 DFQATT, CDR2 SNEGSKA (reference sequence). V was cut by 5 bases and J by 2 bases, with 11 bases left in between. Written as DNA, the CDR3 is TGCAGTGCTTACGTCGCTTCCACAGATACGCAGTATTTT. The encoded protein is CSAYVASTDTQYF.

The chain has TRBV18 and TRBJ2-1; possible D gene TRBD1, 6 bases. V was pared by 3 bases and J by 6 bases, with 12 bases between. The CDR3 spans 14 residues. CDR1 and CDR2 (germline): KGHSH, LQKENI. The CDR3: CASSPRTASNEQFF. For the CDR3, the DNA is TGTGCCAGCTCACCTCGGACAGCCTCCAATGAGCAGTTCTTC.

Of note for this clonotype: At one of its ends the junction is not consistent with the germline gene, which may arise from a read error. This rearrangement joins TRBV7-3 to TRBJ2-7, with a possible D match to TRBD1 (6 bases). This CDR3 has 15 amino acids. Germline CDR1 reads SGHTA; CDR2 reads FQGTGA. The CDR3 region is CASSLTRDNAHEQYF. DNA of the CDR3: TGTGCCAGCAGCCTAACCCGGGACAATGCCCACGAGCAGTACTTC.

In this sample, this clonotype turned up a few times. The CDR3 region has the DNA TGTGCCAGCAGCTATGCAGGGGTGAAAAACATTCAGTACTTC. As protein: CASSYAGVKNIQYF. The V call is TRBV5-5, the J call TRBJ2-4; the D gene is possibly TRBD1 (6 bases). V was clipped by 3 bases and J by 4 bases, with 11 bases between them. CDR3 size: 14 residues. Germline loops: CDR1 SGHKS, CDR2 YYEKEE (reference sequence).

This clonotype has a count of ten or more. The chain joins TRBV4-1 to TRBJ2-2; TRBD2 matches at 12 bases. V lost 3 bases to trimming and J lost 0 bases; unmatched junction nucleotides: 5. CDR1 is MGHRA and CDR2 is YSYEKL in the germline V gene. This CDR3 spans 18 amino acids. CDR3 sequence: CASSQTGLAGANTGELFF. CDR3 DNA sequence: TGCGCCAGCAGCCAGACGGGACTAGCGGGCGCGAACACCGGGGAGCTGTTTTTT.

This clonotype occurred a few times. The chain employs TRBV24-1 and TRBJ2-2; 9 bases fit TRBD2. The trim removed 10 bases at V and 5 bases at J, leaving 1 base unmatched. The CDR3 runs 12 residues. In germline, CDR1 is KGHDR, CDR2 SFDVKD. DNA for the CDR3: TGTGCCACGCGGGGGGGTACCGGGGAGCTGTTTTTT. Amino acids: CATRGGTGELFF.

This clonotype was counted a few times. The CDR3, as DNA: TGTGCCAGCAGCTTAGGAGTGGACGCATCCTACGAGCAGTACTTC. This codes for CASSLGVDASYEQYF. The genes are TRBV11-3 and TRBJ2-7; D gene ambiguous. The CDR3 spans 15 residues. Germline CDR1 SGHNT, CDR2 YENEEA. V lost 1 base and J 1 base, leaving 11 bases between the germline ends.

Only a few counts were recorded for this clonotype. The chain recombines TRBV20-1 with TRBJ2-7; the D gene is possibly TRBD1 (5 bases). CDR1 and CDR2 (germline): DFQATT, SNEGSKA (reference sequence). Trimming cost V 5 bases and J 1 base, with 15 bases left between them. The CDR3 consists of 14 residues. CDR3 bases: TGCAGTGCTTTAGGGGCCAGTGATTCCTACGAGCAGTACTTC. This encodes CSALGASDSYEQYF.

This clonotype has at least ten counts. This chain connects TRBV7-2 to TRBJ2-7; possibly TRBD1 or TRBD2 for D (6 bases each). V gave up 1 base and J gave up 2 bases, with 9 bases separating them. CDR1 is SGHTA, CDR2 FQGNSA, per germline. This CDR3 is 14 amino acids long. CDR3 sequence: CASSLEGGAYEQYV. In DNA, the CDR3 is TGTGCCAGCAGCTTAGAGGGGGGTGCCTACGAGCAGTACGTC.

This clonotype was observed many times. The chain joins TRBV28 to TRBJ2-1; D is perhaps TRBD2 (6 bases). V lost 5 bases and J 0 bases, leaving 23 bases between the germline ends. CDR3 length: 19 amino acids. Germline V gene sequence: CDR1 MDHEN, CDR2 SYDVKM. The CDR3 protein is CASSLLGGTPFSSYNEQFF. CDR3 DNA: TGTGCCAGCAGTCTCCTTGGCGGGACTCCTTTTAGCTCCTACAATGAGCAGTTCTTC.

This clonotype was seen only a few times. The chain is built from TRBV28 and TRBJ2-5; 16 nucleotides match TRBD2. The length of the CDR3 is 18 residues. Germline V gene sequence: CDR1 MDHEN, CDR2 SYDVKM. V lost 6 bases, J lost 5 bases, and 12 bases stayed unmatched. The CDR3 nucleotides read TGTGCCAGCAGCTTAGAGGGGCCGGGACTAGCGGGAGGGGAGACCCAGTACTTC. It translates to CASSLEGPGLAGGETQYF. The entire variable domain, with the rest obtained from reference TRBV28 and TRBJ2-5, is as follows: DVKVTQSSRYLVKRTGEKVFLECVQDMDHENMFWYRQDPGLGLRLIYFSYDVKMKEKGDIPEGYSVSREKKERFSLILESASTNQTSMYLCASSLEGPGLAGGETQYFGPGTRLLVL.

This clonotype was picked up a small number of times. The rearrangement uses TRBV5-1 and TRBJ2-2, with 7 bases matching TRBD2. Looked up from germline, CDR1 is SGHRS and CDR2 is YFSETQ. The CDR3 contains 15 residues. V shed 7 bases and J 0 bases; nucleotides not matched to a gene: 6. The CDR3 DNA reads TGCGCCAGCTCCTCGGGAGGCTCGAACACCGGGGAGCTGTTTTTT. This encodes CASSSGGSNTGELFF. The whole variable domain, remainder taken from reference TRBV5-1 and TRBJ2-2, is KAGVTQTPRYLIKTRGQQVTLSCSPISGHRSVSWYQQTPGQGLQFLFEYFSETQRNKGNFPGRFSGRQFSNSRSEMNVSTLELGDSALYLCASSSGGSNTGELFFGEGSRLTVL.

This clonotype was counted a single time. V gene TRBV20-1 combines with J gene TRBJ2-7; D possibly uses TRBD1 or TRBD2 (5 bases each). V was clipped by 6 bases and J by 2 bases, with 11 bases between them. The V gene's germline CDR1 is DFQATT and CDR2 SNEGSKA (reference sequence). This CDR3 comprises 12 residues. CDR3 protein: CSAIGTAYEQYV. DNA of the CDR3: TGCAGTGCCATTGGGACCGCCTACGAGCAGTACGTC.

This clonotype showed up many times. The chain is built from TRBV28 and TRBJ2-1, with 7 bases aligning to TRBD2. Germline V gene data show CDR1 as MDHEN and CDR2 as SYDVKM. After removal of 2 bases from V and 10 bases from J, the junction contained 8 bases not matched to a gene. CDR3 length: 14 residues. The CDR3 DNA sequence: TGTGCCAGCAGTTTAGGGGCGGGAGATAGGGAGCAGTTCTTC. It translates to CASSLGAGDREQFF.

This clonotype has only a few counts. V and J are TRBV20-1 and TRBJ1-2; 7 bases fit TRBD1. Per germline, CDR1 DFQATT and CDR2 SNEGSKA (reference sequence). The J segment lost 7 bases and the V segment lost 0 bases, leaving 11 bases of the junction unmatched. The CDR3 loop spans 15 amino acids. The DNA of the CDR3 is TGCAGTGCTAGAGAGCCGACAGGGCTCCTGGCTGGCTACACCTTC. It translates to CSAREPTGLLAGYTF.

The table lists this clonotype with many counts. The chain carries TRBV15 and TRBJ2-1, with D unclear. Trimming left V 9 bases short and J 7 bases short, with 19 bases between. From germline, CDR1 is LNHNV and CDR2 YYDKDF (reference sequence). The CDR3 sequence is 14 residues long. CDR3 nucleotides: TGTGCCACTGCGCCGCGGCAGAGTGGGAATGAGCAGTTCTTC. Protein sequence: CATAPRQSGNEQFF.

This clonotype was found a few times. The rearrangement links TRBV12-3 or TRBV12-4 to TRBJ2-5; D tentatively reads TRBD1 or TRBD2 (6 bases each). The CDR3 runs to 15 residues. With 4 bases removed from V and 5 bases from J, the gap between germline ends came to 17 bases. The CDR3 DNA reads as TGTGCCAGCAGTTGGACGGGACTGGGGGCGGAGACCCAGTACTTC. Protein sequence: CASSWTGLGAETQYF.

This clonotype was detected only a few times. The J gene is TRBJ2-4, the V gene TRBV5-1; D not resolved. The CDR3 is 13 residues long. The germline V gene encodes CDR1 SGHRS and CDR2 YFSETQ. Between the trimmed V and J ends, which lost 4 bases and 8 bases, there was a span of 13 bases. This CDR3 is CASSPLFRDIQYF. In nucleotides, the CDR3 is TGCGCCAGCAGCCCCCTTTTTCGGGACATTCAGTACTTC. The variable domain in full, with the rest retrieved from reference TRBV5-1 and TRBJ2-4, is KAGVTQTPRYLIKTRGQQVTLSCSPISGHRSVSWYQQTPGQGLQFLFEYFSETQRNKGNFPGRFSGRQFSNSRSEMNVSTLELGDSALYLCASSPLFRDIQYFGAGTRLSVL.

Comment on this clonotype: This may come from a read error, since a much larger clone is one base off. The chain has TRBV18 and TRBJ1-2; D is possibly TRBD1 (5 bases). The V gene's germline CDR1 is KGHSH and CDR2 LQKENI. This CDR3 is built from 14 residues. This CDR3 is CAGSPGPNSYGYTF. In nucleotides, the CDR3 is TGTGCCGGCTCACCGGGGCCTAACAGCTATGGCTACACCTTC.

This clonotype was seen more than once but under ten times. The rearrangement uses TRBV12-3 or TRBV12-4 and TRBJ2-5; 12 bases are shared with TRBD2. Unmatched junction bases numbered 5, after V lost 3 bases and J lost 0 bases. The CDR3 is 17 residues long. The CDR3 nucleotides read TGTGCCAGCAGTTTCCGACTAGCGGGAGTCTACCAAGAGACCCAGTACTTC. Translated: CASSFRLAGVYQETQYF.

The rearrangement joins TRBV6-5 to TRBJ2-6; 10 nucleotides align to TRBD1. The CDR3 contains 17 residues. Germline loops: CDR1 MNHEY, CDR2 SVGAGI. The trim removed 5 bases at V and 1 base at J, leaving 5 bases unmatched. CDR3 DNA: TGTGCCAGCAGTACTTGGGACAGGGGATCTGGGGCCAACGTCCTGACTTTC. This translates into CASSTWDRGSGANVLTF.